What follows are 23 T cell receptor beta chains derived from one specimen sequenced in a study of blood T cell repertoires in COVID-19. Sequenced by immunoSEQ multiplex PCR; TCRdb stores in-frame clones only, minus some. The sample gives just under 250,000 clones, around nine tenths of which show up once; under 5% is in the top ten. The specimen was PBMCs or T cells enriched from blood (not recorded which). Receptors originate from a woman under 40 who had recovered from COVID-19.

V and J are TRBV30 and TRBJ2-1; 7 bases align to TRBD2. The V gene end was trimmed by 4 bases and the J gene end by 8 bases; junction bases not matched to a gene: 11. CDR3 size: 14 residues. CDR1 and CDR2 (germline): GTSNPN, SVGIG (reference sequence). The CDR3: CAWTTGGSTHEQFF. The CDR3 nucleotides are TGTGCCTGGACTACGGGGGGTTCTACACATGAGCAGTTCTTC. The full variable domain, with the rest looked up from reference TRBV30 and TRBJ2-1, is SQTIHQWPATLVQPVGSPLSLECTVEGTSNPNLYWYRQAAGRGLQLLFYSVGIGQISSEVPQNLSASRPQDRQFILSSKKLLLSDSGFYLCAWTTGGSTHEQFFGPGTRLTVL.

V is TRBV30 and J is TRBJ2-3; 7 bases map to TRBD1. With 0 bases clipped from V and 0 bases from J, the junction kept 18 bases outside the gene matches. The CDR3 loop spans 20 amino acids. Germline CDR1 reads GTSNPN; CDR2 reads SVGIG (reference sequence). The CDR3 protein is CAWSVFKGDLTGSSTDTQYF. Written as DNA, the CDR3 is TGTGCCTGGAGTGTTTTCAAGGGGGACCTGACAGGGTCCAGCACAGATACGCAGTATTTT.

The CDR3 DNA follows: TGTGCCAGCAGCCCCCGGCGGGACTACCCTCGAAATGAGCAGTTCTTC. As protein: CASSPRRDYPRNEQFF. The gene calls are TRBV3-1 (or the pseudogene TRBV3-2) and TRBJ2-1; TRBD2 matches 7 bases. The CDR3 runs to 16 residues. Germline assignment: CDR1 LGHDT and CDR2 YNNKEL (reference sequence). The junction had 13 bases not matched to a gene; V was cut back by 4 bases and J by 7 bases.

In DNA form, the CDR3 reads TGTGCCAGCAGCTCTAACCTCCAGCATTTT. Translating it yields CASSSNLQHF. The chain uses TRBV28 and TRBJ1-5; the D is unclear. This CDR3 is built from 10 residues. CDR1 is MDHEN and CDR2 is SYDVKM in the germline V gene. Trimming removed 6 bases at V and 12 bases at J, with 9 bases between.

The CDR3 is CASSLLQEFAGYPYEQYF. CDR3 sequence (DNA): TGTGCCAGCAGCTTATTGCAAGAATTCGCGGGATATCCCTACGAGCAGTACTTC. The V call is TRBV11-2, the J call TRBJ2-7; D may be TRBD2 (6 bases). Trimming took 2 bases from V and 2 from J, leaving 22 bases between them. CDR1 and CDR2 (germline): SGHAT, FQNNGV. This CDR3 has 18 residues.

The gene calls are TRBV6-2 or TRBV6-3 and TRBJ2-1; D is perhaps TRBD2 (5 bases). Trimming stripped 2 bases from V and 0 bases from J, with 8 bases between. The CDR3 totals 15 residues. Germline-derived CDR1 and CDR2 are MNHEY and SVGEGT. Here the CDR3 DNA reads TGTGCCAGCAGTTACGGTGGGAGCTCCTACAATGAGCAGTTCTTC. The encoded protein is CASSYGGSSYNEQFF.

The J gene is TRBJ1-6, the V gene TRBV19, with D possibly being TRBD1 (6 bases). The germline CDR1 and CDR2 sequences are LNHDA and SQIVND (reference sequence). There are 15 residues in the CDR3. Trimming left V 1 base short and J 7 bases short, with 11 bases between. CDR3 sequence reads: CASSIGPGDNSPLHF. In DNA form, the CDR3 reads TGTGCCAGTAGTATAGGCCCAGGGGACAATTCACCCCTCCACTTT. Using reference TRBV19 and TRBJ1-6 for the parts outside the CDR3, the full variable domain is DGGITQSPKYLFRKEGQNVTLSCEQNLNHDAMYWYRQDPGQGLRLIYYSQIVNDFQKGDIAEGYSVSREKKESFPLTVTSAQKNPTAFYLCASSIGPGDNSPLHFGNGTRLTVT.

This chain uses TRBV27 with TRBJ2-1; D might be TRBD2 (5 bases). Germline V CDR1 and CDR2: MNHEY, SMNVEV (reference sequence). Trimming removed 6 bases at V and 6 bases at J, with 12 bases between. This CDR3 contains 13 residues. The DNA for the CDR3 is TGTGCCAGCAGGGCGCCCGCGGGCAATGAGCAGTTCTTC. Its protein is CASRAPAGNEQFF.

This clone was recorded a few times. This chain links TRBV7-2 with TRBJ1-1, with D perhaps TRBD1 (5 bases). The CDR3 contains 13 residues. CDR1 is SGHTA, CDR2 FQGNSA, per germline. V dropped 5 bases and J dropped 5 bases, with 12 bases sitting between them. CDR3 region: CASSLQGWTEAFF. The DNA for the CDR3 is TGTGCCAGCAGCCTTCAGGGTTGGACTGAAGCTTTCTTT.

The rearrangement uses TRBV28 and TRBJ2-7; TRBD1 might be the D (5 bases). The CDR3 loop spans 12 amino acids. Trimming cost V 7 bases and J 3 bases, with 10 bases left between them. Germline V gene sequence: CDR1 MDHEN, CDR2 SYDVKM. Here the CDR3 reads CASKKTDYEQYF. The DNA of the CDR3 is TGTGCCAGCAAGAAGACAGACTACGAGCAGTACTTC.

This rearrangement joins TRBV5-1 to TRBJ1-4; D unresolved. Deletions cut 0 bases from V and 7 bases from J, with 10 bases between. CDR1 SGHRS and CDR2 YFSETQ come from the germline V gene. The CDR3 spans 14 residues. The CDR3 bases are TGCGCCAGCAGCTTGGGGGGAGTAGGTGAAAAACTGTTTTTT. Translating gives CASSLGGVGEKLFF.

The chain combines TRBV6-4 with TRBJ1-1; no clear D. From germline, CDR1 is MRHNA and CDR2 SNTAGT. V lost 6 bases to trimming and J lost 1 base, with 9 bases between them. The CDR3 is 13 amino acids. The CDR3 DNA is TGTGCCAGCAGAGAAAGACAGAACACTGAAGCTTTCTTT. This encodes CASRERQNTEAFF.

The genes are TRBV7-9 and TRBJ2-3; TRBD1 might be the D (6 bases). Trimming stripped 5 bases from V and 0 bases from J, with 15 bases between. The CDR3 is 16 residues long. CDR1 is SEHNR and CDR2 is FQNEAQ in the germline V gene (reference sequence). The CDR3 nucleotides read TGTGCCAGCAGCCCGAAGACAGGAACTAGCACAGATACGCAGTATTTT. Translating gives CASSPKTGTSTDTQYF.

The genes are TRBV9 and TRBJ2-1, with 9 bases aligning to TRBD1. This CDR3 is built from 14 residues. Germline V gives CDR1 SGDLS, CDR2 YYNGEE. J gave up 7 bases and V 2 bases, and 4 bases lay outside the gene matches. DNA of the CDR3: TGTGCCAGCAGCGTGGGGACAGGGCCTAATGAGCAGTTCTTC. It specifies CASSVGTGPNEQFF.

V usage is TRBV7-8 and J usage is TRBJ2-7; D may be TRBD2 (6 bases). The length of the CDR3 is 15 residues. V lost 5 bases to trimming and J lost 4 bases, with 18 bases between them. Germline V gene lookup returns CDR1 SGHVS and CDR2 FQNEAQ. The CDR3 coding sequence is TGTGCCAGCAGCCAGAGACCCGCTAGCGCATACGAGCAGTACTTC. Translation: CASSQRPASAYEQYF.

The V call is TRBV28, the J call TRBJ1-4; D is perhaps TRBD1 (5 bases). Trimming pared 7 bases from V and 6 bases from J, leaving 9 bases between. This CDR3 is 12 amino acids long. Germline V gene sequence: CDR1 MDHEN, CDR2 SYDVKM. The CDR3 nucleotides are TGTGCCAGCACGAGGACACATGAAAAACTGTTTTTT. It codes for CASTRTHEKLFF.

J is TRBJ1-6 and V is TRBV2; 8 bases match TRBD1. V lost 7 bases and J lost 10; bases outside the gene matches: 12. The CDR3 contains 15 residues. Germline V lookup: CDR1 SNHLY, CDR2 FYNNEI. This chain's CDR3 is CASTETGAGVSPLHF. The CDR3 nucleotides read TGTGCCAGCACCGAGACAGGGGCGGGAGTGTCACCCCTCCACTTT.

The CDR3 loop reads CARSSPIVFGRAGSPYEQYF. CDR3 nucleotides: TGTGCCAGAAGCTCCCCTATAGTCTTTGGACGTGCCGGGAGTCCCTACGAGCAGTACTTC. The chain recombines TRBV5-3 with TRBJ2-7; tentative D call: TRBD2 (6 bases). TRBV5-3 is assigned to the ORF class and has an uncertain function. The germline V and J ends were trimmed by 3 bases and 2 bases, with 30 bases remaining between them. This CDR3 is 20 amino acids long.

The CDR3 nucleotides read TGCGCCAGCAGTCATAGTCAGGGGGCCTACGAGCAGTACTTC. Protein product: CASSHSQGAYEQYF. The V and J genes are TRBV23-1 and TRBJ2-7; 7 nucleotides agree with TRBD1. TRBV23-1 is recorded as an ORF, its role being uncertain. The length of the CDR3 is 14 residues. Trimming at V came to 3 bases and at J to 2 bases, leaving 4 bases not matched to a gene.

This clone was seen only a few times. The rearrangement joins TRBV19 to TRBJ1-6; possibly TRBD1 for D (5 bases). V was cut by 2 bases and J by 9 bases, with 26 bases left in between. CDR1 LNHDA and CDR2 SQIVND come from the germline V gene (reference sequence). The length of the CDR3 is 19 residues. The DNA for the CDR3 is TGTGCCAGTAGTATACGGGTGGCGGCGGGGGACCGGGGGATTTCACCCCTCCACTTT. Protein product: CASSIRVAAGDRGISPLHF.

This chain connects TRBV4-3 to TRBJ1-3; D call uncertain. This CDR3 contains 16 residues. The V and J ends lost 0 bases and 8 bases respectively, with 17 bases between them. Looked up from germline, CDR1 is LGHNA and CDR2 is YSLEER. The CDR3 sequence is CASSQDSPGAGYTIYF. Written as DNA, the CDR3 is TGCGCCAGCAGCCAAGATTCTCCCGGAGCGGGTTACACCATATATTTT.

This CDR3 is CASSHDRGNQPQHF. CDR3 coding DNA: TGTGCCAGCAGCCACGACAGAGGCAATCAGCCCCAGCATTTT. The rearrangement links TRBV11-2 to TRBJ1-5, with D maybe TRBD1 (5 bases). Trimming pared 5 bases from V and 2 bases from J, leaving 10 bases between. The CDR3 extends over 14 amino acids. Germline CDR1 and CDR2: SGHAT and FQNNGV.

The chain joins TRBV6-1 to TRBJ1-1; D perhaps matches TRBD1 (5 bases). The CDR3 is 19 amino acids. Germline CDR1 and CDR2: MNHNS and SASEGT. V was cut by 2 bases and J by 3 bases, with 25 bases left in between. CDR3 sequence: CASSEPPWVVRVRDTEAFF. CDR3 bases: TGTGCCAGCAGTGAACCCCCTTGGGTGGTCAGGGTTAGGGACACTGAAGCTTTCTTT.